This T cell receptor (beta chain) comes out of a study of T cells in Graves' hyperthyroidism and ophthalmopathy. Study-wide findings and caveats: The model forecast ophthalmopathy, anticipating it by a median about 6.5 months before onset. A 13 V-J signature model discriminated ophthalmopathy versus stable hyperthyroidism.

A few counts support this clonotype. What it recognizes is unknown. Patients aged 18 to 65 with hyperthyroidism were newly diagnosed, with duration under 2 months. Together with thyroid ultrasound, orbital computed tomography, serum thyroxine and TRAb, clinical symptoms were used for diagnoses. Amplified regions were TCR beta CDR3 sequences from RNA transcripts. With the HTBI primer set, the TCR CDR3 went through a first round of RT-PCR. TCRdb used MiXCR to reprocess the multiplex PCR reads, holding one entry per CDR3 protein. Here the sample spans a few hundred thousand distinct CDR3 sequences, 40% to 55% being singletons. The sequence was collected from a woman aged 18-29 years with Graves' hyperthyroidism. The sequencing input was peripheral blood or thyroid tissue (not recorded which).

CDR3 DNA sequence: TGTGCCAGTCAGGGGACGGGCTCCTACGAGCAGTACTTC. Translation gives CASQGTGSYEQYF. The rearrangement joins TRBV12-3 or TRBV12-4 to TRBJ2-7, with a possible D match to TRBD1 (6 bases). The CDR3 runs to 13 residues. Deletions cut 9 bases from V and 0 bases from J, with 12 bases between.